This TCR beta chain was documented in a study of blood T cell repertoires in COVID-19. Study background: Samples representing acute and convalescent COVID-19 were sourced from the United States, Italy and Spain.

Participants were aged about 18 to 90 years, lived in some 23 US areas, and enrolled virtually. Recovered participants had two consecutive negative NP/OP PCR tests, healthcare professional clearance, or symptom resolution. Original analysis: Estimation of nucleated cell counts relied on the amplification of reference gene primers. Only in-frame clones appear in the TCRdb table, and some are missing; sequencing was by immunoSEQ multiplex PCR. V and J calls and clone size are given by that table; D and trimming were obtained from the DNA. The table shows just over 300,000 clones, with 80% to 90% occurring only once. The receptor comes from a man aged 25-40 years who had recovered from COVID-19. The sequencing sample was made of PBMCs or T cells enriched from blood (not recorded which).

CDR3 in amino acids: CASSLKLNTGELFF. The CDR3 DNA is TGTGCCAGCAGCCTAAAACTTAACACCGGGGAGCTGTTTTTT. The chain combines TRBV6-6 with TRBJ2-2, with no clear D. Trimming shortened V by 6 bases and J by 2 bases, and 10 bases separated the two germline ends. Germline V gene lookup returns CDR1 MNHNY and CDR2 SVGAGI (reference sequence). The CDR3 is made up of 14 amino acids.